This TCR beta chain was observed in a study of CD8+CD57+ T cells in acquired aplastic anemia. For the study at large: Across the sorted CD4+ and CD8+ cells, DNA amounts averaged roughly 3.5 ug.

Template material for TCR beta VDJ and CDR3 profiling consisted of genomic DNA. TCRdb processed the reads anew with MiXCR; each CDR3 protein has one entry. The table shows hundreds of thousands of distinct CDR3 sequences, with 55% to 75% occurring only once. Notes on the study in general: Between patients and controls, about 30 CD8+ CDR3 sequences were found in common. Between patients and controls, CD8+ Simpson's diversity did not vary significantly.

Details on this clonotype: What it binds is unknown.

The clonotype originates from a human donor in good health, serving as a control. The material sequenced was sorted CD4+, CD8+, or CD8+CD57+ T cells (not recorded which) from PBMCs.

The CDR3 is CASRTWDRGSRETQYF. In DNA, the CDR3 is TGTGCCAGCAGAACCTGGGACAGGGGTTCTCGGGAGACCCAGTACTTC. V is TRBV6-5 and J is TRBJ2-5, with 10 positions matching TRBD1. Germline V CDR1 and CDR2: MNHEY, SVGAGI. Trimming at V came to 6 bases and at J to 5 bases, leaving 12 bases not matched to a gene. CDR3 length equals 16 residues.